The following is a T cell receptor (beta chain) sequence with its context. The data are from a study of cytomegalovirus exposure and HLA in healthy donors. A multiplex PCR was run with 60 Vbeta primers and 13 Jbeta primers. Measured with immunoSEQ multiplex PCR; TCRdb has only the in-frame clones, and not every one. This sample has some 45,000 clones, with about 78% found just once. Trimming took 10 bases from V and 0 from J, leaving 19 bases between them. The germline gives CDR1 SNHLY, CDR2 FYNNEI. CDR3 size: 16 residues. J is TRBJ1-5 and V is TRBV2, with D possibly being TRBD1 (6 bases). The TCR was taken from a woman in her 30s in good health and CMV-seronegative. The source material was PBMCs. This CDR3 reads CATSGGRGDSNQPQHF. The DNA for the CDR3 is TGTGCCACCTCGGGGGGCAGGGGCGATAGCAATCAGCCCCAGCATTTT. The whole variable domain, remainder taken from reference TRBV2 and TRBJ1-5, is EPEVTQTPSHQVTQMGQEVILRCVPISNHLYFYWYRQILGQKVEFLVSFYNNEISEKSEIFDDQFSVERPDGSNFTLKIRSTKLEDSAMYFCATSGGRGDSNQPQHFGDGTRLSIL.